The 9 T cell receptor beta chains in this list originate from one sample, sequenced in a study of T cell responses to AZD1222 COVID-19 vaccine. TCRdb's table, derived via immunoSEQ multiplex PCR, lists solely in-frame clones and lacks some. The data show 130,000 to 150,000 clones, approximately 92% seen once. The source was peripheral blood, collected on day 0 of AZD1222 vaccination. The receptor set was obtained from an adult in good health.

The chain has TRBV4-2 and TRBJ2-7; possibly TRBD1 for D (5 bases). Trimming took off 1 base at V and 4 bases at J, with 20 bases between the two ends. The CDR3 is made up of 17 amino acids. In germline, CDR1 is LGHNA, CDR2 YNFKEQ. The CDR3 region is CASSQVSPAGSTYEQYF. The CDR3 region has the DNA TGTGCCAGCAGCCAAGTTAGTCCCGCAGGGTCCACTTACGAGCAGTACTTC.

The DNA for the CDR3 is TGTGCCAGCAGCTTAGGACTAGCGGGAGAGCAGTACTTC. It translates to CASSLGLAGEQYF. This rearrangement joins TRBV7-2 to TRBJ2-7; TRBD2 matches at 11 bases. Germline V gives CDR1 SGHTA, CDR2 FQGNSA. This CDR3 region has 13 residues. The junction had 0 bases not matched to a gene; V was cut back by 1 base and J by 7 bases.

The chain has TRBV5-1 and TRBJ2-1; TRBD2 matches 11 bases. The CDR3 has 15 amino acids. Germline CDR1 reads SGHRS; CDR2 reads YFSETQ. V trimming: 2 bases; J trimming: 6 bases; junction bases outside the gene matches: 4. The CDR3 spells CASSLLAGESNEQFF. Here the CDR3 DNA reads TGCGCCAGCAGCTTACTAGCGGGAGAGTCCAATGAGCAGTTCTTC.

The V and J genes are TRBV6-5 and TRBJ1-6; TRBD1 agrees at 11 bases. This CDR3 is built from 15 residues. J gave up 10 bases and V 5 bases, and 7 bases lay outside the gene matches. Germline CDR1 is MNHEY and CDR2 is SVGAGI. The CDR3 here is CASSRPGQGGSPLHF. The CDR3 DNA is TGTGCCAGCAGTCGTCCGGGACAGGGGGGGTCACCCCTCCACTTT.

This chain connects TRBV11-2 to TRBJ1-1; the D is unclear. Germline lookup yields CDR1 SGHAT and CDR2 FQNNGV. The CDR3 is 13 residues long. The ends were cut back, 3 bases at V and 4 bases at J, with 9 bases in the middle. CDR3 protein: CASSFGVGTEAFF. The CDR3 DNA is TGTGCCAGCAGCTTTGGGGTGGGCACTGAAGCTTTCTTT.

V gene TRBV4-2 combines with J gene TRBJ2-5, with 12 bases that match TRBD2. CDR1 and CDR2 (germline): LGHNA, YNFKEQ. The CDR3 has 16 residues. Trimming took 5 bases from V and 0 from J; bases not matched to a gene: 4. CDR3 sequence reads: CASSSRLAGDQETQYF. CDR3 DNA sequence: TGTGCCAGCAGCTCTCGACTAGCGGGAGACCAAGAGACCCAGTACTTC.

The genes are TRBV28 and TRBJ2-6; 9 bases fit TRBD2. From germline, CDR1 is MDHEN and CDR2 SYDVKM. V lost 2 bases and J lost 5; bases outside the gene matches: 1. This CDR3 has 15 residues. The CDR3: CASSLSGGRANVLTF. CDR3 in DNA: TGTGCCAGCAGTTTAAGCGGGGGGAGGGCCAACGTCCTGACTTTC.

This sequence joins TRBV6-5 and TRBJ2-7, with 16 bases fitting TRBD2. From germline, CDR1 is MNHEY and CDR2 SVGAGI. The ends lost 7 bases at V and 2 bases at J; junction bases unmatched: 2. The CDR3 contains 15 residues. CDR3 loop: CASTGTSGRAYEQYF. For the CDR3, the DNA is TGTGCCAGCACCGGGACTAGCGGGAGGGCCTACGAGCAGTACTTC.

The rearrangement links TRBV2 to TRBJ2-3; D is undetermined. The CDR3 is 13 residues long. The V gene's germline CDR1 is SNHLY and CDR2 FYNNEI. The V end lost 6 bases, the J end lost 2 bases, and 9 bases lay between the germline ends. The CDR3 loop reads CASRSTSTDTQYF. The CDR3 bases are TGTGCCAGCAGGAGCACCTCCACAGATACGCAGTATTTT. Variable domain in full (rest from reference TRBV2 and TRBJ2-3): EPEVTQTPSHQVTQMGQEVILRCVPISNHLYFYWYRQILGQKVEFLVSFYNNEISEKSEIFDDQFSVERPDGSNFTLKIRSTKLEDSAMYFCASRSTSTDTQYFGPGTRLTVL.